The 24 T cell receptor beta chains listed next were all sequenced from one sample in a study of CXCR3-negative and CXCR3-positive naive CD8 T cells. The antigens these receptors bind are not known. Findings and limits, study-wide: Hydrophobicity was higher for TRB CDR3s found in CXCR3-positive naive cells than in CXCR3-negative naive cells.

UMI-labeled 5' RACE TRB cDNA libraries were prepared from the cells. For each CDR3 protein, TCRdb gives one entry from its re-call of the 5' RACE reads, without DNA. The repertoire table contains 90,000 to 100,000 distinct CDR3 sequences. Sample: naive CXCR3+ CD8+ T cells from blood. The subset was: CD45RO-CCR7+CD27+CD95- naive CD8+ T cells expressing CXCR3 (TNR3+). These receptors were obtained from a human donor in good health. Some clones in this sample may be carry-over from other donors' samples.

This chain joins TRBV11-2 and TRBJ2-5; TCRdb picks TRBD2, but there is no DNA to check that call. The CDR3 contains 16 residues. The V gene's germline CDR1 is SGHAT and CDR2 FQNNGV. The CDR3 sequence is CASSLEAGGNQETQYF.

The J gene is TRBJ2-5, the V gene TRBV6-1; TCRdb selects TRBD1, and the lack of DNA leaves this call unchecked. From germline, CDR1 is MNHNS and CDR2 SASEGT. The CDR3 is made up of 14 amino acids. This CDR3 reads CASSRDRDKETQYF.

This chain joins TRBV7-2 and TRBJ2-7; TCRdb's D call, TRBD1, is unchecked because there is no DNA. Germline assignment: CDR1 SGHTA and CDR2 FQGNSA. This CDR3 is 12 amino acids long. Here the CDR3 reads CASSPRGGEQYF.

The chain recombines TRBV19 with TRBJ2-7; as DNA is missing, the TRBD2 call by TCRdb cannot be tested. The CDR3 is 13 residues long. Germline CDR1 reads LNHDA; CDR2 reads SQIVND (reference sequence). CDR3 in amino acids: CASHGLAGLHGYF.

The gene calls are TRBV6-2 or TRBV6-3 and TRBJ2-1; TCRdb designates TRBD2, a call that cannot be tested without DNA. The V gene's germline CDR1 is MNHEY and CDR2 SVGEGT. The CDR3 loop spans 15 amino acids. This chain's CDR3 is CASEGLAGEINEQFF.

This chain links TRBV6-5 with TRBJ2-7. The CDR3 has 15 amino acids. The germline CDR1 and CDR2 sequences are MNHEY and SVGAGI. CDR3: CASSYFQRSSYEQYF.

This sequence joins TRBV12-5 and TRBJ1-3. This CDR3 spans 15 amino acids. Germline V gene data show CDR1 as LGHNT and CDR2 as FRNRAP. The CDR3 sequence: CASGDGPLSGNTIYF.

The gene calls are TRBV23-1 and TRBJ2-7; TCRdb proposes TRBD1, but this gene call is untestable without DNA. TRBV23-1 is an open reading frame, and its role is uncertain. This CDR3 spans 19 amino acids. CDR3 sequence: CASSHYFVGDRASSYEQYF.

The chain uses TRBV29-1 and TRBJ2-3; the TCRdb call, TRBD1, lacks DNA for checking. The CDR3 contains 12 residues. The germline V gene encodes CDR1 SQVTM and CDR2 ANQGSEA. Here the CDR3 reads CSVWQGEDTQYF.

The gene calls are TRBV29-1 and TRBJ1-1; TCRdb selects TRBD1, and the lack of DNA leaves this call unchecked. The germline V gene encodes CDR1 SQVTM and CDR2 ANQGSEA. This CDR3 is built from 15 residues. The chain's CDR3 is CSVEDERGLRTEAFF.

V gene TRBV29-1 combines with J gene TRBJ2-1; without DNA, the TCRdb call of TRBD2 cannot be checked. Looked up from germline, CDR1 is SQVTM and CDR2 is ANQGSEA. The length of the CDR3 is 16 residues. The CDR3 loop is CSVERGASGGYNEQFF.

The chain carries TRBV13 and TRBJ2-7; TCRdb gives TRBD1 as the D gene, but with no DNA this cannot be confirmed. The CDR3 has 13 residues. CDR1 and CDR2 from the germline V gene are PRHDT and FYEKMQ (reference sequence). The CDR3 spells CASSSQGYDEQYF.

This sequence joins TRBV27 and TRBJ2-7; TCRdb lists TRBD1, though no DNA is available to test this call. The germline V gene encodes CDR1 MNHEY and CDR2 SMNVEV (reference sequence). The CDR3 length is 13 residues. This chain's CDR3 is CASSLSAGREQYF.

The V and J genes are TRBV7-2 and TRBJ1-1. The germline V gene encodes CDR1 SGHTA and CDR2 FQGNSA. This CDR3 comprises 15 residues. The CDR3 sequence is CASSLGIGVNTEAFF.

The chain has TRBV14 and TRBJ2-5; lacking DNA, the TRBD1 call made by TCRdb goes unchecked. The germline V gene has CDR1 SGHDN and CDR2 FVKESK. The CDR3 spans 12 residues. The CDR3 spells CASSRTQETQYF.

The gene calls are TRBV4-3 and TRBJ2-1; TCRdb calls TRBD1, which cannot be checked without DNA. The CDR3 is 16 amino acids. In germline, CDR1 is LGHNA, CDR2 YSLEER. The CDR3 sequence: CASSQDKGGPYNEQFF.

The rearrangement links TRBV6-5 to TRBJ2-5; no DNA is available, so the TRBD1 call from TCRdb remains unchecked. The CDR3 is 16 residues long. The V gene's germline CDR1 is MNHEY and CDR2 SVGAGI. The CDR3 sequence is CASSFRLGQGQGTQYF.

The chain uses TRBV29-1 and TRBJ2-5; the TCRdb D gene call, TRBD1, has no DNA to confirm it. Germline loops: CDR1 SQVTM, CDR2 ANQGSEA. This CDR3 is built from 15 residues. The CDR3 protein is CSVDGPGTYQETQYF.

V usage is TRBV29-1 and J usage is TRBJ2-1. The CDR3 totals 11 residues. Per the germline V gene, CDR1 is SQVTM and CDR2 is ANQGSEA. The chain's CDR3 is CSVVAYNEQFF.

The V call is TRBV5-1, the J call TRBJ2-1; the D call of TRBD1 rests on TCRdb alone, since no DNA is present to check it. This CDR3 spans 17 amino acids. The germline V gene has CDR1 SGHRS and CDR2 YFSETQ. The chain's CDR3 is CASSLALWAGLDNEQFF.

This chain uses TRBV29-1 with TRBJ2-7; TCRdb outputs TRBD2, but without DNA this stays unchecked. Germline CDR1 reads SQVTM; CDR2 reads ANQGSEA. CDR3 length equals 13 residues. The CDR3 loop is CSVELAGGYEQYF.

The chain carries TRBV29-1 and TRBJ2-7. The CDR3 sequence is 12 residues long. From germline, CDR1 is SQVTM and CDR2 ANQGSEA. The CDR3 loop is CSVEGQPYEQYF.

The chain couples TRBV5-5 to TRBJ2-7; the TRBD1 assignment by TCRdb is unverifiable without DNA. The CDR3 covers 15 residues. Germline V gene sequence: CDR1 SGHKS, CDR2 YYEKEE (reference sequence). CDR3: CASITPGNTVYEQYF.

The chain has TRBV20-1 and TRBJ2-7. The CDR3 covers 13 residues. Germline CDR1 is DFQATT and CDR2 is SNEGSKA (reference sequence). The CDR3 sequence is CSAVTSSNYEQYF.